This TCR beta chain was retrieved from a study of cytomegalovirus exposure and HLA in healthy donors. J gave up 7 bases and V 4 bases, and 16 bases lay outside the gene matches. The CDR3 runs 16 residues. Per germline, CDR1 SGHRS and CDR2 YFSETQ. Primers: 60 Vbeta forward and 13 Jbeta reverse. The method was immunoSEQ multiplex PCR; TCRdb's version includes in-frame clones alone and lacks a portion of them. This table lists roughly 60,000 clones. This receptor was obtained from a woman aged 18-35 years in good health and CMV-seronegative. This rearrangement joins TRBV5-1 to TRBJ1-2; the match to TRBD1 covers 7 bases. Specimen: PBMCs. The CDR3 reads CASSPLGQVLFGGYTF. CDR3 bases: TGCGCCAGCAGCCCGCTTGGACAGGTATTATTTGGTGGCTACACCTTC.